The clone carrying this T cell receptor (beta chain) occurred once. Its antigen is unknown. The sample is drawn from a study of OX40 agonist ivuxolimab in advanced cancers. Overall study: The dose-escalation cohort had hepatocellular carcinoma, melanoma, renal cell or head and neck cancer.

Patients were ineligible given autoimmune disease history or systemic immunosuppression. Overall study results and limits: Nonresponders, in some cases, also had low normalized T-cell clonal expansion. Partial responders dosed at 0.1-3.0 mg/kg displayed clonal expansion ranking among the lowest.

V was clipped by 7 bases and J by 4 bases, with 7 bases between them. Germline V gene data show CDR1 as SQVTM and CDR2 as ANQGSEA. The CDR3 runs to 11 residues. Assay used: immunoSEQ multiplex PCR; TCRdb lists only in-frame clones, some missing. The sample has under 90,000 clones, more than 70% seen once; the top ten hold approximately 0.2%. The J gene is TRBJ1-4, the V gene TRBV29-1; D is uncertain. The sequence derives from an adult with an advanced solid tumor such as melanoma, head and neck, liver or kidney cancer. Here the sequenced sample was CD4+ or CD8+ T cells sorted from blood, taken in a trial of the OX40 agonist ivuxolimab. Here the CDR3 DNA reads TGCAGCGGACGGATTAATGAAAAACTGTTTTTT. This sequence encodes CSGRINEKLFF.